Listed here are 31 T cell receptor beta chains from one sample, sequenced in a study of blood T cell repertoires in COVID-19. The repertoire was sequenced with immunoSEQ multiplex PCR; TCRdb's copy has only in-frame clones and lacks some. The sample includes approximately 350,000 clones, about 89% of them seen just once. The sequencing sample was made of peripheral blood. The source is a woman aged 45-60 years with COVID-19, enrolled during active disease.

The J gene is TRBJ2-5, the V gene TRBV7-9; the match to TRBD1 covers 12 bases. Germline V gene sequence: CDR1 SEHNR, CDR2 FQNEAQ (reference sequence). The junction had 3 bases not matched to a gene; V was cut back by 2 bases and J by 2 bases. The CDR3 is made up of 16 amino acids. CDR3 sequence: CASSLWGQGAQETQYF. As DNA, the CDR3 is TGTGCCAGCAGCTTATGGGGACAGGGGGCACAAGAGACCCAGTACTTC.

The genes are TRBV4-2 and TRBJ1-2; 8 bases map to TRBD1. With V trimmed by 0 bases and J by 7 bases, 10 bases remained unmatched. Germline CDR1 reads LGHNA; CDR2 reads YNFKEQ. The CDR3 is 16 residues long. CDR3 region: CASSQEVGQGAGGYTF. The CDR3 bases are TGTGCCAGCAGCCAAGAAGTGGGTCAGGGGGCTGGTGGCTACACCTTC.

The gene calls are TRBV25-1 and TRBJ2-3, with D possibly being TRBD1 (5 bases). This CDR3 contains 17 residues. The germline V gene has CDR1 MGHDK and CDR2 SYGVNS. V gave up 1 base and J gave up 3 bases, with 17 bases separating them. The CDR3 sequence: CASSEFGAQRETDTQYF. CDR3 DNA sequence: TGTGCCAGCAGTGAATTTGGGGCCCAGAGAGAGACAGATACGCAGTATTTT.

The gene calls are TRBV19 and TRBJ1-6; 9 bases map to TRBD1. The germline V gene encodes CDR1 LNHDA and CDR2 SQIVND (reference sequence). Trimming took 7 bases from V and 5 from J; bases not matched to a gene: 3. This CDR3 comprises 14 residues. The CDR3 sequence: CASKRTGDNSPLHF. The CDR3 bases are TGTGCCAGTAAAAGGACAGGGGATAATTCACCCCTCCACTTT.

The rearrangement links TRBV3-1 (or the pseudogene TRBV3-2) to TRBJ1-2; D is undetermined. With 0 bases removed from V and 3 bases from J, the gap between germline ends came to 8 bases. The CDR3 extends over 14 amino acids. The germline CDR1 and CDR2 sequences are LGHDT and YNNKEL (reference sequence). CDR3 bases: TGTGCCAGCAGCCAAGATCTGGAGGACTATGGCTACACCTTC. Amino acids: CASSQDLEDYGYTF.

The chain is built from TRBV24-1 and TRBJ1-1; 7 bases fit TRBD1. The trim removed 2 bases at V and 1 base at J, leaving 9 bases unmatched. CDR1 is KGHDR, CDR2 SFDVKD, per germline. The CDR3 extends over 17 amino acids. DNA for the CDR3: TGTGCCACCAGTGATTCGAGGGGGCCGGGGAGGAACACTGAAGCTTTCTTT. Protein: CATSDSRGPGRNTEAFF.

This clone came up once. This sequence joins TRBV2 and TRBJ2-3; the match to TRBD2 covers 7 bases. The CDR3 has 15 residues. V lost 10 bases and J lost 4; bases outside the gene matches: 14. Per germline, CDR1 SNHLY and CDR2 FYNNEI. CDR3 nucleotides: TGTGCCACCCTTCGGCGACGGGAGGCAGCAGATACGCAGTATTTT. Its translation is CATLRRREAADTQYF.

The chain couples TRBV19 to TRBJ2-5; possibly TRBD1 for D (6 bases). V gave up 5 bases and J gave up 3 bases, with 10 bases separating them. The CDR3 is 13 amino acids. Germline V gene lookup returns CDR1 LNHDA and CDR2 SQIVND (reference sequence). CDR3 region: CASSRRTEETQYF. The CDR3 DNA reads TGTGCCAGTAGTCGACGGACAGAAGAGACCCAGTACTTC.

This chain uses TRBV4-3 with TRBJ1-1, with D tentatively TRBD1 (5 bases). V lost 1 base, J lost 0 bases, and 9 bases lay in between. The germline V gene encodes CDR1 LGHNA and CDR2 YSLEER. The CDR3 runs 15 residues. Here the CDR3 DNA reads TGCGCCAGCAGCCAAGGAGGACATCTGAACACTGAAGCTTTCTTT. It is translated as CASSQGGHLNTEAFF.

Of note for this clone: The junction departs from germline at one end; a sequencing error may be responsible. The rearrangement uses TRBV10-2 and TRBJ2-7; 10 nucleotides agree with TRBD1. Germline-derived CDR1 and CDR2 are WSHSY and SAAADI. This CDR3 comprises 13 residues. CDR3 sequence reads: CASSESRTRQGAF. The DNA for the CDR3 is TGCGCCAGCAGTGAGTCCCGCACCAGACAGGGGGCCTTC.

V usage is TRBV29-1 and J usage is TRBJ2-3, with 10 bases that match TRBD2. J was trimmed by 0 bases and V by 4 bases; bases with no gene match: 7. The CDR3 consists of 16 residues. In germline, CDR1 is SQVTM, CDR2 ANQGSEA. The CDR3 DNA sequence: TGCAGCGTTGCGAGGACTAGCGGCTCTAGCACAGATACGCAGTATTTT. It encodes CSVARTSGSSTDTQYF.

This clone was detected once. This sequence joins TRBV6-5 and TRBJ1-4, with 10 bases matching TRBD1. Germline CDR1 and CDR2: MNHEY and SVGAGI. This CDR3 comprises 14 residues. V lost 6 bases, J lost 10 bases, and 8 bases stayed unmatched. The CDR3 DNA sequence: TGTGCCAGCAGCCGACAGGGGGCTAACGGAAAACTGTTTTTT. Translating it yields CASSRQGANGKLFF.

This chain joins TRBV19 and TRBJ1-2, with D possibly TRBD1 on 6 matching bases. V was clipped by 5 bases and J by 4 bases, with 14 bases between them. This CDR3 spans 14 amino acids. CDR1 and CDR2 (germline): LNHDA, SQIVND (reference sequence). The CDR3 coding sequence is TGTGCCAGTAGTGGAAGGACAGCAAGCTATGGCTACACCTTC. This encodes CASSGRTASYGYTF.

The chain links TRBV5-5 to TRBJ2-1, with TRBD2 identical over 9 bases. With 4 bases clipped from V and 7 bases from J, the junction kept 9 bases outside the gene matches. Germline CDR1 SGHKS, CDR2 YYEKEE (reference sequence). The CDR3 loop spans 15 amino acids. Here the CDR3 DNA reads TGTGCCAGCAGCCCCGTAGCGGGAGTTCGAAATGAGCAGTTCTTC. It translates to CASSPVAGVRNEQFF. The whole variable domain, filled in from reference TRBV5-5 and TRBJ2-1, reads DAGVTQSPTHLIKTRGQQVTLRCSPISGHKSVSWYQQVLGQGPQFIFQYYEKEERGRGNFPDRFSARQFPNYSSELNVNALLLGDSALYLCASSPVAGVRNEQFFGPGTRLTVL.

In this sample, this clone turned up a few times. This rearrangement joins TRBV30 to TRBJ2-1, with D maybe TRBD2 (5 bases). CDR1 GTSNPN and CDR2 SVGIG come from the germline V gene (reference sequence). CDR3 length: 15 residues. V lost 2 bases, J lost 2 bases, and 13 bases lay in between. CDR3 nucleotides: TGTGCCTGGAGTCAATGGACTTCAGCCTACAATGAGCAGTTCTTC. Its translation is CAWSQWTSAYNEQFF. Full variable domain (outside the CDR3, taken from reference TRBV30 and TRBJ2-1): SQTIHQWPATLVQPVGSPLSLECTVEGTSNPNLYWYRQAAGRGLQLLFYSVGIGQISSEVPQNLSASRPQDRQFILSSKKLLLSDSGFYLCAWSQWTSAYNEQFFGPGTRLTVL.

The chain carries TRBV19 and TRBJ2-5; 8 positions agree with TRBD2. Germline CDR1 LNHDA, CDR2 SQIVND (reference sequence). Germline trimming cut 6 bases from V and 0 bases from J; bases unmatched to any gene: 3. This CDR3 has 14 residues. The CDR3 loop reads CASSGRGYQETQYF. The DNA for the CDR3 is TGTGCCAGTAGCGGGAGGGGGTACCAAGAGACCCAGTACTTC.

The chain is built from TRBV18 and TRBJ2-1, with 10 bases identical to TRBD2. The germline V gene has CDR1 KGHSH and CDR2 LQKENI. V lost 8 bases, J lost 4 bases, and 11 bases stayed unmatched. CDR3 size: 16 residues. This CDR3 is CASAPYLAGAYNEQFF. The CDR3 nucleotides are TGTGCCAGCGCCCCCTACCTAGCGGGAGCTTACAATGAGCAGTTCTTC.

The CDR3, as DNA: TGCGCCAGCAGCCAAGTTCTGGGGAGGGGCTACACCTTC. Translation gives CASSQVLGRGYTF. This chain links TRBV4-1 with TRBJ1-2, with no clear D. The germline V gene encodes CDR1 MGHRA and CDR2 YSYEKL. The CDR3 contains 13 residues. With 1 base removed from V and 8 bases from J, the gap between germline ends came to 11 bases.

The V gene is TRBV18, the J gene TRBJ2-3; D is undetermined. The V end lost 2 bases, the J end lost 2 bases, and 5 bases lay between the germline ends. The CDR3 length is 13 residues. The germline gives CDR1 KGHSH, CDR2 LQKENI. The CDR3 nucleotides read TGTGCCAGCTCACCATCCCTCACAGATACGCAGTATTTT. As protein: CASSPSLTDTQYF.

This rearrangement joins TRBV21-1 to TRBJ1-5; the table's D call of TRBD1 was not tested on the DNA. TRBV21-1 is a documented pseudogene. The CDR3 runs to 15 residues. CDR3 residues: CASIGGTGPFQPQHF. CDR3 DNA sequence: TGTGCCAGCATCGGAGGGACAGGGCCTTTTCAGCCCCAGCATTTT.

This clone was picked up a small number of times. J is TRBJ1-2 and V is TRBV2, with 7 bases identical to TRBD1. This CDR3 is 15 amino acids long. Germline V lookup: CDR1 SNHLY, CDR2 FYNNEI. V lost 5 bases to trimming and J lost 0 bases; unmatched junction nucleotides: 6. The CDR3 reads CASSQTGLANYGYTF. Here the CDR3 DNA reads TGTGCCAGCAGTCAGACAGGGCTAGCTAACTATGGCTACACCTTC. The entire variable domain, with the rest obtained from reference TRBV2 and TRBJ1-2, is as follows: EPEVTQTPSHQVTQMGQEVILRCVPISNHLYFYWYRQILGQKVEFLVSFYNNEISEKSEIFDDQFSVERPDGSNFTLKIRSTKLEDSAMYFCASSQTGLANYGYTFGSGTRLTVV.

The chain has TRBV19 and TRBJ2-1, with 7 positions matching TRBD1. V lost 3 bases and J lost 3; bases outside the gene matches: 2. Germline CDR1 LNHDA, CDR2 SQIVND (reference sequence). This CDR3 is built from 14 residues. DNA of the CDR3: TGTGCCAGTAGTATTCGGGACAGCTACAATGAGCAGTTCTTC. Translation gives CASSIRDSYNEQFF.

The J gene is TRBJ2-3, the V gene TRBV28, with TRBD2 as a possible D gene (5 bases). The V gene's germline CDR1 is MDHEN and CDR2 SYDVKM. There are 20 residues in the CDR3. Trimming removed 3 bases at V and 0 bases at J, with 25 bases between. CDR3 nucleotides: TGTGCCAGCAGTTTCCCCCTGATTCCCCAACGCGGGCTTAGCACAGATACGCAGTATTTT. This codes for CASSFPLIPQRGLSTDTQYF.

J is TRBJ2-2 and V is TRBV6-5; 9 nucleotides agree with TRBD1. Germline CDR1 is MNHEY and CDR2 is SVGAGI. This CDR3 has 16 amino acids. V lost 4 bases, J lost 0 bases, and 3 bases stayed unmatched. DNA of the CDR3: TGTGCCAGCAGTTTAACAGGGGGCTCGAACACCGGGGAGCTGTTTTTT. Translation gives CASSLTGGSNTGELFF.

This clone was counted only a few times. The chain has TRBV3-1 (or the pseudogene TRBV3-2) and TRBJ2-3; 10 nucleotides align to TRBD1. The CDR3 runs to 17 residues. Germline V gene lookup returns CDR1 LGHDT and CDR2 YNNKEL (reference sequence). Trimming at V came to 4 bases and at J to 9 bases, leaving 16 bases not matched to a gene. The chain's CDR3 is CASSPGTGAWQNPTQYF. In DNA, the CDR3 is TGTGCCAGCAGCCCCGGGACAGGGGCCTGGCAAAACCCCACGCAGTATTTT.

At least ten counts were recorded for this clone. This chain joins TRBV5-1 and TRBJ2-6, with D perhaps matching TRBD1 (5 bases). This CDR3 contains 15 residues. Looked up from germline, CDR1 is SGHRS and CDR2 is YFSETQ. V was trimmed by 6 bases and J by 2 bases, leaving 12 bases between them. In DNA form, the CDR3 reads TGCGCCAGCACAACAGGTTTTCCTGGGGCCAACGTCCTGACTTTC. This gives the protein CASTTGFPGANVLTF.

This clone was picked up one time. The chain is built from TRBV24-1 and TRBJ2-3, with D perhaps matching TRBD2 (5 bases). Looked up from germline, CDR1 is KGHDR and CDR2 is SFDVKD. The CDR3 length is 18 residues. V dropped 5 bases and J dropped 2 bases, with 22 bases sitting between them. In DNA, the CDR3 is TGTGCCACCAGTGCCGGGGTGGGTTGGGTAGGATCCACAGATACGCAGTATTTT. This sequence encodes CATSAGVGWVGSTDTQYF.

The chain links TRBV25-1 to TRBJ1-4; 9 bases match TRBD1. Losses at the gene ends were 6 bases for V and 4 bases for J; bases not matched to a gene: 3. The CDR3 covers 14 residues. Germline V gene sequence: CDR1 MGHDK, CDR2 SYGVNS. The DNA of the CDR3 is TGTGCCAGCAGGGGGGGACAGGGTAATGAAAAACTGTTTTTT. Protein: CASRGGQGNEKLFF.

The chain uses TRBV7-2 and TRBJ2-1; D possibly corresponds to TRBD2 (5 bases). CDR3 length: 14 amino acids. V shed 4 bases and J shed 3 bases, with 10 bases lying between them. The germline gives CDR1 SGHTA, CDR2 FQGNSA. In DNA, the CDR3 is TGTGCCAGCAGCTCCAGCGGTTTCTACAATGAGCAGTTCTTC. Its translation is CASSSSGFYNEQFF.

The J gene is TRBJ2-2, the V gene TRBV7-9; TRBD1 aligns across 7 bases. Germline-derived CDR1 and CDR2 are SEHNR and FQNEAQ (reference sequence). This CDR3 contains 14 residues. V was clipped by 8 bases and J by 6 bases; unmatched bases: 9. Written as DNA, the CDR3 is TGTGCCAGCCGAGGGGGCGTCGGGTCCGGGGAGCTGTTTTTT. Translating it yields CASRGGVGSGELFF.

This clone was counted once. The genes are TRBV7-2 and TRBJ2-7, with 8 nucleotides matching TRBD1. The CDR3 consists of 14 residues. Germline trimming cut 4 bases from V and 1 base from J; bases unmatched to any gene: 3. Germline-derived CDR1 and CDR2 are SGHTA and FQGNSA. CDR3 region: CASSYDRGSYEQYF. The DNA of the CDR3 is TGTGCCAGCAGCTACGACAGGGGTTCCTACGAGCAGTACTTC.